Detailed here is one TCR beta chain. Measured with immunoSEQ multiplex PCR; TCRdb has only the in-frame clones, and not every one. In the table there are some 150,000 clones, about nine tenths of which are singletons. The sample is drawn from a study of control samples from healthy donors and cancer patients. Trimming took off 9 bases at V and 5 bases at J, with 13 bases between the two ends. The germline V gene has CDR1 SNHLY and CDR2 FYNNEI. The CDR3 is made up of 13 amino acids. The chain uses TRBV2 and TRBJ1-4, with D unclear. Input material: blood. The source is a man under 40 in good health. The DNA of the CDR3 is TGTGCCAGTAATTGGGCCTTCAATGAAAAACTGTTTTTT. Protein: CASNWAFNEKLFF. Looking up the rest from reference TRBV2 and TRBJ1-4 gives the full variable domain: EPEVTQTPSHQVTQMGQEVILRCVPISNHLYFYWYRQILGQKVEFLVSFYNNEISEKSEIFDDQFSVERPDGSNFTLKIRSTKLEDSAMYFCASNWAFNEKLFFGSGTQLSVL.